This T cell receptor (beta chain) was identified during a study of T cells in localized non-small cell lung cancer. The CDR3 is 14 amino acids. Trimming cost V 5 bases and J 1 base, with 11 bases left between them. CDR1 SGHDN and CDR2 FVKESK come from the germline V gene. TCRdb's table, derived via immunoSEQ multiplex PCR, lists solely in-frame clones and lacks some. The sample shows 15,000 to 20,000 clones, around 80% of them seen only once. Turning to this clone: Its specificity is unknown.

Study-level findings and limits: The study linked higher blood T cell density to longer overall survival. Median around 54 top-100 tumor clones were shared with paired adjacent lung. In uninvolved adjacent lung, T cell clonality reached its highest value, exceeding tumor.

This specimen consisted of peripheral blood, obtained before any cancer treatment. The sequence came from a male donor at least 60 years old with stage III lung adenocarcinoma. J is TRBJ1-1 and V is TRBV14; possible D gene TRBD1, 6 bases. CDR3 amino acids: CASSLGQPNTEAFF. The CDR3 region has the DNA TGTGCCAGCAGCTTGGGACAACCGAACACTGAAGCTTTCTTT.